Below, one T cell receptor (beta chain) is given with its context. Its target is not known. This sample was included in a study of cytomegalovirus exposure and HLA in healthy donors. Study-wide background: The roughly 700 first-cohort repertoires and the approximately 130 validation repertoires shared the same platform, a later analysis reported.

Trimming took 3 bases from V and 5 from J, leaving 14 bases between them. The CDR3 length is 14 residues. The V gene's germline CDR1 is SGDLS and CDR2 YYNGEE. Only in-frame clones appear in the TCRdb table, and some are missing; sequencing was by immunoSEQ multiplex PCR. The top ten hold more than 1.5% of the sample, which has 200,000 to 250,000 clones, 87% seen once. Study results and caveats: Subsequent analysis of the 110 or so validation repertoires found a tendency for first-cohort TCR clusters to co-occur.

This receptor was obtained from a young woman in good health and CMV-seropositive. The source material was PBMCs. J is TRBJ1-2 and V is TRBV9; D is unresolved. CDR3 in DNA: TGTGCCAGCAGCGCCAGCGGGAATATTTATGGCTACACCTTC. It encodes CASSASGNIYGYTF.